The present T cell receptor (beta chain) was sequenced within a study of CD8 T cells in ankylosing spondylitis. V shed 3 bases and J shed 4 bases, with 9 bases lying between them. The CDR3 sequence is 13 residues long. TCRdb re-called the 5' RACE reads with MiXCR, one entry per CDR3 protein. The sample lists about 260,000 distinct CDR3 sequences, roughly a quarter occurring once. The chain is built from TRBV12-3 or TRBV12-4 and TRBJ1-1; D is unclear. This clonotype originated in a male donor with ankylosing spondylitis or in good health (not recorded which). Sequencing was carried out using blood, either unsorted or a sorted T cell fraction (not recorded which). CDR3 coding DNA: TGTGCCAGCAGTTTCGGGTGGTTCACTGAAGCTTTCTTT. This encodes CASSFGWFTEAFF.